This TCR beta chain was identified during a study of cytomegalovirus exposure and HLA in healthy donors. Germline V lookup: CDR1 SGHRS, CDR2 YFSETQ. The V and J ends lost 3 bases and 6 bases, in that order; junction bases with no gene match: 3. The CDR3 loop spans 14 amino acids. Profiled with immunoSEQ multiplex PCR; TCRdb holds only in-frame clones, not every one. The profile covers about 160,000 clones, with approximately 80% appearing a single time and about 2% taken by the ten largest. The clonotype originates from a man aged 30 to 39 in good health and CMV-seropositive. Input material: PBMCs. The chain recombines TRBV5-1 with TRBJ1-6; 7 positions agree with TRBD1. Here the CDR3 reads CASSSGQSNSPLHF. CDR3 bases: TGCGCCAGCAGCTCGGGACAGAGTAATTCACCCCTCCACTTT.